The entry that follows covers one TCR beta chain sequence. Germline V gene data show CDR1 as SGHRS and CDR2 as YFSETQ. CDR3 length: 14 amino acids. The germline V and J ends were trimmed by 4 bases and 5 bases, with 16 bases remaining between them. Some clones are missing from TCRdb's copy, which holds only in-frame ones; the method was immunoSEQ multiplex PCR. The repertoire holds 70,000 to 95,000 clones, with 94% as singletons. This specimen comes from a study of OX40 agonist ivuxolimab in advanced cancers. The J gene is TRBJ2-7, the V gene TRBV5-1, with D perhaps matching TRBD2 (5 bases). Sample: CD4+ or CD8+ T cells sorted from blood, taken in a trial of the OX40 agonist ivuxolimab. The sequence came from an adult with an advanced solid tumor such as melanoma, head and neck, liver or kidney cancer. Here the CDR3 reads CASSASGSPDEQYF. The CDR3 DNA sequence: TGCGCCAGCAGCGCCAGCGGTAGTCCAGACGAGCAGTACTTC.